Described below is a single TCR beta chain sequence and its context. The data are from a study of control samples from healthy donors and cancer patients. Sequencing was performed with immunoSEQ multiplex PCR; in TCRdb, only in-frame clones are kept and a portion is missing. The sample includes 100,000 to 150,000 clones, about 93% of them seen just once. Sequenced: PBMCs. This receptor was identified in a man aged 45-65 years with head and neck cancer.

CDR3 amino acids: CASSFRGGTTSTDTQYF. DNA of the CDR3: TGCGCCAGCAGCTTTCGCGGGGGGACAACTAGCACAGATACGCAGTATTTT. The rearrangement joins TRBV5-1 to TRBJ2-3; TRBD2 aligns across 8 bases. CDR1 is SGHRS, CDR2 YFSETQ, per germline. After removal of 2 bases from V and 0 bases from J, the junction contained 8 bases not matched to a gene. The length of the CDR3 is 17 residues.